The entry that follows covers one TCR beta chain sequence. Its antigen is not known. A junction boundary mismatches the germline segment, possibly from a read error. This record belongs to a study of blood T cells in healthy people across ages. Overall study results and limits: Naive T cell percentage and TCR beta diversity correlated strongly. Roughly linearly, TCR beta diversity per million T cells fell as age increased.

A minimum of 5 micrograms of total RNA was extracted per sample. Sample-barcoded 5' priming and a J-beta primer mix drove a second PCR of about 6 to 12 cycles. Each TCR beta cDNA got a 12-nucleotide random molecular identifier. TCRdb reanalysed the 5' RACE reads using MiXCR and keeps one entry per CDR3 protein. This table holds about 1,800,000 distinct CDR3 sequences, under 30% found once. The CDR3 is 12 residues long. The germline V gene has CDR1 LGHDT and CDR2 YNNKEL (reference sequence). The chain has TRBV3-1 and TRBJ1-4; D uncertain. The source of this sequence is a woman aged 30 to 39 in good health. The specimen was blood. This CDR3 reads CASSQEGEKRFF. CDR3 bases: TGTGCCAGCAGCCAAGAAGGCGAAAAACGGTTTTTT.